This TCR beta chain stems from a study of cytomegalovirus exposure and HLA in healthy donors. Study-level findings and limits: The study reported that TCR beta sequences accurately predicted HLA-A and HLA-B alleles in most subjects.

Per the germline V gene, CDR1 is LNHDA and CDR2 is SQIVND (reference sequence). Trimming left V 9 bases short and J 3 bases short, with 17 bases between. This CDR3 contains 15 residues. PCR was performed using 60 Vbeta and 13 Jbeta primers. The table came from immunoSEQ multiplex PCR; TCRdb's copy has only in-frame clones and leaves some out. Recorded here are 140,000 to 150,000 clones; the top ten clones represent about 0.96%. Turning to this clone: Its antigen is unknown.

The gene calls are TRBV19 and TRBJ1-4; D is undetermined. Sequencing was carried out using PBMCs. The TCR was taken from a male donor in good health and CMV-seronegative. Here the CDR3 DNA reads TGTGCCAGCCAGGCAGTTTGGGCCTCTAATGAAAAACTGTTTTTT. Its translation is CASQAVWASNEKLFF.